The subject of this entry is one TCR beta chain. The antigen it recognizes is unknown. Possible read error: a much larger clone is one base away. This specimen belongs to a study of patients with pleural tuberculosis (dated by TCRdb to the mid-2010s). The listed sequencing device is Illumina Genome Analyzer IIx. Through fastp at Q25 and MiXCR, TCRdb rebuilt clones from the public reads, retaining in-frame beta chains. Each CDR3 protein appears once, grouped with its most common genes and DNA. The sample table holds 25,000 to 30,000 distinct CDR3 sequences, of which more than 15% were seen once. 3.5% to 4.5% of the sample is in the top ten clones. The specimen sequenced was peripheral blood. The TCR comes from a human donor with pleural tuberculosis.

The sequence in DNA is TGTGCCAGCAGCTCCTCGGCAGGGGCGGCTGGAAACACCATATATTTT. This translates into CASSSSAGAAGNTIYF. The V and J segments used are TRBV7-2 and TRBJ1-3; a tentative D call is TRBD1 (6 bases match). Trimming removed 4 bases from V and 2 bases from J, leaving 15 bases between the germline ends. CDR1 and CDR2, looked up from the germline V gene, are SGHTA and FQGNSA. There are 16 amino acids in the CDR3, from cysteine to phenylalanine inclusive. Of all the DNA, just the CDR3 is kept, 48 bases in frame from base 1. Reference TRBV7-2 and TRBJ1-3 proteins supply the regions before and after the CDR3; the full variable domain is: GAGVSQSPSNKVTEKGKDVELRCDPISGHTALYWYRQSLGQGLEFLIYFQGNSAPDKSGLPSDRFSAERTGGSVSTLTIQRTQQEDSAVYLCASSSSAGAAGNTIYFGEGSWLTVV.